Following are 22 T cell receptor beta chains from one sample sequenced in a study of blood T cell repertoires in COVID-19 (TCRdb year 2020). Library preparation used the immunoSEQ multiplex PCR assay. This immuneACCESS table, as held by TCRdb, lists in-frame sequences with V and J called but not all clones. Of the missing ones, under half trace to an unresolved V gene in checked studies; the others have no known cause. The sample yields 180,000 or so clones; roughly 85% were counted once. The ten largest clones add up to about 8.2% of the sample. The sequenced sample was peripheral blood. The receptor source for this set is a man in his sixties with acute or convalescent COVID-19.

This rearrangement joins TRBV27 to TRBJ1-4; TRBD1 is a possible D gene (6 bases). Trimming removed 5 bases at V and 10 bases at J, with 11 bases between. The CDR3 has 12 amino acids. CDR1 is MNHEY, CDR2 SMNVEV, per germline (reference sequence). In DNA form, the CDR3 reads TGTGCCAGCAGTGGGGACATGTTAAAACTGTTTTTT. Translated: CASSGDMLKLFF.

CDR3 in amino acids: CASSVATGYNEQFF. CDR3 DNA sequence: TGTGCCAGCAGCGTGGCTACAGGGTACAATGAGCAGTTCTTC. The V gene is TRBV9, the J gene TRBJ2-1, with TRBD1 as a possible D gene (6 bases). Germline values: CDR1 SGDLS, CDR2 YYNGEE. The CDR3 is made up of 14 amino acids. Trimming took off 2 bases at V and 4 bases at J, with 10 bases between the two ends.

This chain connects TRBV30 to TRBJ2-5; no reliable D call. CDR3 length: 13 residues. V was cut by 1 base and J by 5 bases, with 11 bases left in between. CDR1 GTSNPN and CDR2 SVGIG come from the germline V gene (reference sequence). The CDR3: CAWSGGTGETQYF. The CDR3, as DNA: TGTGCCTGGAGTGGTGGCACGGGTGAGACCCAGTACTTC.

The chain combines TRBV7-9 with TRBJ1-6; a possible D gene is TRBD1 (5 bases). The germline V gene has CDR1 SEHNR and CDR2 FQNEAQ (reference sequence). The V end lost 2 bases, the J end lost 8 bases, and 16 bases lay between the germline ends. The CDR3 is 16 residues long. The CDR3 is CASSLFGATRDSPLHF. CDR3 nucleotides: TGTGCCAGCAGCTTATTTGGGGCCACGCGAGATTCACCCCTCCACTTT.

This sequence joins TRBV10-1 and TRBJ1-1; D is perhaps TRBD1 (5 bases). The CDR3 has 12 residues. Germline V gives CDR1 WNHNN, CDR2 SYGVQD (reference sequence). V dropped 8 bases and J dropped 4 bases, with 11 bases sitting between them. DNA of the CDR3: TGCGCCAGCTCCAGGGAGGGCACTGAAGCTTTCTTT. Translated, it gives CASSREGTEAFF.

This clone occurred a few times. CDR3 bases: TGCGCCAGCAGCTTGGAGCTAGCGGGGTCCTACAATGAGCAGTTCTTC. This gives the protein CASSLELAGSYNEQFF. The V and J genes are TRBV5-1 and TRBJ2-1; TRBD2 matches at 9 bases. J lost 1 base, V lost 0 bases, and 2 bases had no gene match. Germline CDR1 SGHRS, CDR2 YFSETQ. The length of the CDR3 is 16 residues.

The chain recombines TRBV24-1 with TRBJ1-2; D uncertain. Trimming removed 0 bases from V and 8 bases from J, with 12 bases in between. CDR1 is KGHDR, CDR2 SFDVKD, per germline. The CDR3 runs 14 residues. Here the CDR3 DNA reads TGTGCCACCAGTGATTTGCGACACTTGTGGGGCTACACCTTC. This codes for CATSDLRHLWGYTF.

This clone was detected once. This chain joins TRBV5-6 and TRBJ1-4, with 9 bases lining up with TRBD1. Looked up from germline, CDR1 is SGHDT and CDR2 is YYEEEE. After removal of 4 bases from V and 7 bases from J, the junction contained 5 bases not matched to a gene. CDR3 length: 14 residues. The CDR3 here is CASSADRGSEKLFF. The CDR3 nucleotides read TGTGCCAGCAGCGCGGACAGGGGCAGTGAAAAACTGTTTTTT.

The chain joins TRBV9 to TRBJ1-2; TRBD1 aligns across 7 bases. Germline V lookup: CDR1 SGDLS, CDR2 YYNGEE. The CDR3 is made up of 13 amino acids. The V segment lost 8 bases and the J segment 5 bases; nucleotides outside the gene matches: 9. The CDR3 sequence is CARRSQGVYGYTF. CDR3 coding DNA: TGTGCCAGGAGGAGTCAGGGGGTTTATGGCTACACCTTC.

The V and J genes are TRBV7-8 and TRBJ2-2, with 10 bases identical to TRBD1. The germline CDR1 and CDR2 sequences are SGHVS and FQNEAQ. The CDR3 extends over 15 amino acids. J was trimmed by 4 bases and V by 5 bases; bases with no gene match: 4. In DNA form, the CDR3 reads TGTGCCAGCAGCACCCGACAGGGGGCCACCGGGGAGCTGTTTTTT. Translated, it gives CASSTRQGATGELFF. Supplemented by reference TRBV7-8 and TRBJ2-2, the full variable domain reads GAGVSQSPRYKVAKRGQDVALRCDPISGHVSLFWYQQALGQGPEFLTYFQNEAQLDKSGLPSDRFFAERPEGSVSTLKIQRTQQEDSAVYLCASSTRQGATGELFFGEGSRLTVL.

This rearrangement joins TRBV5-3 to TRBJ2-3, with TRBD2 identical over 11 bases. TRBV5-3 is given ORF status, its function remaining uncertain. This CDR3 is built from 18 residues. The ends lost 0 bases at V and 1 base at J; junction bases unmatched: 7. The CDR3 protein is CARSLDLAGGRGTDTQYF. The DNA for the CDR3 is TGTGCCAGAAGCTTGGACCTAGCGGGAGGCCGGGGCACAGATACGCAGTATTTT.

The genes are TRBV18 and TRBJ1-6; D gene uncertain. Per germline, CDR1 KGHSH and CDR2 LQKENI. The V end was cut by 5 bases, the J end by 5 bases, with 13 bases between. CDR3 length equals 15 residues. CDR3 sequence (DNA): TGTGCCAGCTCAGCCACAGTTGGAAATAATTCACCCCTCCACTTT. Amino acid sequence: CASSATVGNNSPLHF.

V gene TRBV5-1 combines with J gene TRBJ1-6; D possibly corresponds to TRBD1 (6 bases). Trimming removed 6 bases at V and 10 bases at J, with 14 bases between. Germline CDR1 reads SGHRS; CDR2 reads YFSETQ. The CDR3 consists of 13 residues. The DNA for the CDR3 is TGCGCCAGCACCAGGGGCTTGGGATCACCCCTCCACTTT. It encodes CASTRGLGSPLHF.

V usage is TRBV5-1 and J usage is TRBJ1-2; D remains ambiguous. Germline V gives CDR1 SGHRS, CDR2 YFSETQ. V lost 2 bases to trimming and J lost 3 bases, with 8 bases between them. This CDR3 has 13 amino acids. The CDR3 sequence: CASSFTEDYGYTF. The DNA for the CDR3 is TGCGCCAGCAGCTTTACCGAGGACTATGGCTACACCTTC.

The V call is TRBV5-1, the J call TRBJ2-1, with 8 nucleotides matching TRBD2. V gave up 0 bases and J gave up 0 bases; unmatched junction bases: 2. This CDR3 is 16 amino acids long. CDR1 and CDR2 from the germline V gene are SGHRS and YFSETQ. CDR3 protein: CASSLEAGASYNEQFF. The DNA of the CDR3 is TGCGCCAGCAGCTTGGAAGCGGGAGCCTCCTACAATGAGCAGTTCTTC.

The J gene is TRBJ1-6, the V gene TRBV19; no firm D call. Germline V gene lookup returns CDR1 LNHDA and CDR2 SQIVND (reference sequence). The CDR3 runs to 13 residues. Trimming took off 1 base at V and 9 bases at J, with 7 bases between the two ends. The CDR3 bases are TGTGCCAGTAGTATAGTACTCGCTTCACCCCTCCACTTT. Its translation is CASSIVLASPLHF. Combining the CDR3 with reference TRBV19 and TRBJ1-6 gives the whole variable domain DGGITQSPKYLFRKEGQNVTLSCEQNLNHDAMYWYRQDPGQGLRLIYYSQIVNDFQKGDIAEGYSVSREKKESFPLTVTSAQKNPTAFYLCASSIVLASPLHFGNGTRLTVT.

The CDR3: CASAWREGTDTQYF. The CDR3 bases are TGTGCCAGCGCTTGGCGGGAGGGCACAGATACGCAGTATTTT. The gene calls are TRBV6-5 and TRBJ2-3; 8 bases fit TRBD2. Germline V CDR1 and CDR2: MNHEY, SVGAGI. This CDR3 has 14 amino acids. The trim removed 8 bases at V and 1 base at J, leaving 5 bases unmatched.

This sequence joins TRBV28 and TRBJ2-7; D perhaps matches TRBD2 (5 bases). This CDR3 contains 14 residues. Trimming took 1 base from V and 6 from J, leaving 13 bases between them. The germline V gene has CDR1 MDHEN and CDR2 SYDVKM. The CDR3 bases are TGTGCCAGCAGTTTATTAGGCGGGTTGGGCGAGCAGTACTTC. Residues: CASSLLGGLGEQYF.

This chain connects TRBV4-1 to TRBJ1-3; D is unresolved. The CDR3 extends over 14 amino acids. The germline CDR1 and CDR2 sequences are MGHRA and YSYEKL. With 0 bases removed from V and 0 bases from J, the gap between germline ends came to 3 bases. CDR3 nucleotides: TGCGCCAGCAGCCAAGAGAGCTCTGGAAACACCATATATTTT. It translates to CASSQESSGNTIYF.

The chain recombines TRBV29-1 with TRBJ1-5; 10 bases line up with TRBD1. CDR3 length: 13 residues. Germline-derived CDR1 and CDR2 are SQVTM and ANQGSEA. The V gene end was trimmed by 2 bases and the J gene end by 6 bases; junction bases not matched to a gene: 1. The CDR3 nucleotides read TGCAGCGTTGAATGGGACAGGGGTCAGCCCCAGCATTTT. This translates into CSVEWDRGQPQHF.

This chain uses TRBV28 with TRBJ1-1; D uncertain. The CDR3 extends over 17 amino acids. V dropped 4 bases and J dropped 0 bases, with 18 bases sitting between them. Germline lookup yields CDR1 MDHEN and CDR2 SYDVKM. Here the CDR3 DNA reads TGTGCCAGCAGTTCCCCGGGTGAAGGAACCATGAACACTGAAGCTTTCTTT. Protein: CASSSPGEGTMNTEAFF.

The chain combines TRBV5-1 with TRBJ2-5; a possible D gene is TRBD2 (5 bases). There are 14 residues in the CDR3. V was cut by 4 bases and J by 4 bases, with 14 bases left in between. CDR1 is SGHRS, CDR2 YFSETQ, per germline. In DNA form, the CDR3 reads TGCGCCAGCAGCCTGCGGGCGGACGGAGAGACCCAGTACTTC. Translated, it gives CASSLRADGETQYF.